This T cell receptor (beta chain) was observed in a study of blood T cell repertoires in COVID-19. Study in general: Both acute and convalescent COVID-19 samples were obtained from the United States, Italy and Spain.

During the 2 weeks before they entered the study, exposed participants had met someone with a PCR-confirmed or clinician-diagnosed COVID-19 case. The V gene's germline CDR1 is MNHEY and CDR2 SVGAGI. There are 15 residues in the CDR3. V was pared by 8 bases and J by 7 bases, with 21 bases between. Sequencing used immunoSEQ multiplex PCR; TCRdb keeps in-frame clones, though not all of them. The table has about 250,000 clones, about four fifths seen once; the top ten hold roughly 4.7%. The receptor's source is a man aged 35 to 55 who had been exposed to COVID-19. The source material was PBMCs or T cells enriched from blood (not recorded which). This chain joins TRBV6-5 and TRBJ2-1; perhaps TRBD1 as D (7 bases). Here the CDR3 DNA reads TGTGCCAGCCGCGGGGCGGACAGGCAAAAAAATGAGCAGTTCTTC. This gives the protein CASRGADRQKNEQFF.